One and the same sample provided the 9 T cell receptor beta chains below, sequenced in a study of cytomegalovirus exposure and HLA in healthy donors. Researchers ran the PCR with 60 Vbeta and 13 Jbeta primers. Sequencing was performed with immunoSEQ multiplex PCR; in TCRdb, only in-frame clones are kept and a portion is missing. This sample's table reports 100,000 to 150,000 clones. The sequencing input was PBMCs. All receptors come from a man aged 40-49 years in good health and CMV-seronegative.

CDR3 sequence reads: CASSQDGAGPNEKLFF. The CDR3 DNA reads as TGCGCCAGCAGCCAAGATGGGGCAGGGCCTAATGAAAAACTGTTTTTT. The chain recombines TRBV4-1 with TRBJ1-4; a weak D match, TRBD1 (5 bases). The V and J ends lost 0 bases and 3 bases respectively, with 11 bases between them. Germline assignment: CDR1 MGHRA and CDR2 YSYEKL. This CDR3 comprises 16 residues.

The chain combines TRBV28 with TRBJ1-2; maybe TRBD1 (5 bases). The germline V and J ends were trimmed by 10 bases and 8 bases, with 11 bases remaining between them. CDR3 size: 10 residues. Germline CDR1 and CDR2: MDHEN and SYDVKM. The CDR3: CATGGRGYTF. The CDR3 coding sequence is TGTGCCACCGGGGGTAGGGGCTACACCTTC.

The chain links TRBV6-1 to TRBJ2-1, with a tentative D call TRBD2 (6 bases). This CDR3 has 16 amino acids. Germline CDR1 MNHNS, CDR2 SASEGT. V lost 0 bases and J lost 9, with 18 bases in between. The CDR3 loop reads CASSEAGGGGPGEQFF. In DNA form, the CDR3 reads TGTGCCAGCAGTGAAGCGGGGGGAGGAGGGCCGGGTGAGCAGTTCTTC.

The genes are TRBV28 and TRBJ2-5, with D possibly matching TRBD1 (5 bases). The CDR3 contains 15 residues. Trimming cost V 5 bases and J 2 bases, with 15 bases left between them. Per the germline V gene, CDR1 is MDHEN and CDR2 is SYDVKM. CDR3: CASSQTVKGQETQYF. In nucleotides, the CDR3 is TGTGCCAGCAGTCAGACAGTTAAAGGACAAGAGACCCAGTACTTC.

The chain carries TRBV19 and TRBJ1-5, with D unclear. V lost 6 bases, J lost 2 bases, and 14 bases lay in between. Germline V lookup: CDR1 LNHDA, CDR2 SQIVND (reference sequence). This CDR3 has 15 amino acids. CDR3 amino acids: CASSWTPGGNQPQHF. Written as DNA, the CDR3 is TGTGCCAGTAGCTGGACGCCCGGGGGCAATCAGCCCCAGCATTTT.

The chain has TRBV29-1 and TRBJ2-1, with 13 bases matching TRBD2. J gave up 12 bases and V 1 base, and 9 bases lay outside the gene matches. From germline, CDR1 is SQVTM and CDR2 ANQGSEA. This CDR3 contains 15 residues. The CDR3 loop is CSVEGRGLAGVRQFF. CDR3 sequence (DNA): TGCAGCGTTGAAGGGCGAGGACTAGCGGGAGTTAGGCAGTTCTTC.

The chain joins TRBV6-6 to TRBJ2-7; 11 bases align to TRBD2. Unmatched junction bases numbered 4, after V lost 6 bases and J lost 0 bases. CDR1 and CDR2 (germline): MNHNY, SVGAGI (reference sequence). The length of the CDR3 is 15 residues. CDR3 loop: CASRGTSGYSYEQYF. The CDR3 bases are TGTGCCAGCAGGGGGACTAGCGGATACTCCTACGAGCAGTACTTC.

This rearrangement joins TRBV6-4 to TRBJ2-7; unclear D gene. Germline V gene data show CDR1 as MRHNA and CDR2 as SNTAGT. The CDR3 contains 13 residues. Trimming removed 1 base at V and 0 bases at J, with 4 bases between. CDR3 region: CASSDFFSYEQYF. For the CDR3, the DNA is TGTGCCAGCAGTGACTTCTTCTCCTACGAGCAGTACTTC.

The V call is TRBV7-8, the J call TRBJ1-4, with a weak D call TRBD1 (5 bases). CDR3 length: 15 residues. Looked up from germline, CDR1 is SGHVS and CDR2 is FQNEAQ. The V end lost 5 bases, the J end lost 4 bases, and 14 bases lay between the germline ends. CDR3 DNA: TGTGCCAGCAGCCCCTCACAGGCCGATAATGAAAAACTGTTTTTT. Its protein is CASSPSQADNEKLFF.